This T cell receptor (delta chain) comes out of a study of gamma-delta chains in newborns, infants, children. Study-level information: Microbial exposure reportedly drives polyclonal innate γδ T cell expansion after birth.

This clone is medium-sized (0.01 to 0.1%) by share. Trimming took 0 bases from V and 2 from J, leaving 10 bases between them. CDR3 length equals 17 residues. Germline V lookup: CDR1 GEAIGNYY, CDR2 EKD. TCRdb fed the reads to CATT. Of thousands of delta-chain clones listed, 0.35% to 0.45% were seen once; the top ten hold 14%. The chain is built from TRDV2 and TRDJ3, with D possibly TRDD3 on 6 matching bases. The source is a child who was a newborn, infant or young child, either healthy, febrile or measles-vaccinated (not recorded which). The sample was blood. DNA for the CDR3: TGTGCCTGTGACACCGTACTGGGCCCCTGGGACACCCGACAGATGTTTTTC. Protein product: CACDTVLGPWDTRQMFF.